This entry lists 18 T cell receptor beta chains sequenced from one sample in a study of blood T cell repertoires in COVID-19. Produced via immunoSEQ multiplex PCR; TCRdb's table is partial and in-frame only. In the table there are about 340,000 clones, about 90% of which are singletons. The sequenced sample was peripheral blood. The receptors shown here come from a young woman who had recovered from COVID-19.

CDR3 protein: CASSVGTPRDIQYF. The DNA of the CDR3 is TGTGCCAGCAGCGTAGGGACACCTAGGGACATTCAGTACTTC. The chain couples TRBV7-2 to TRBJ2-4; D perhaps matches TRBD1 (6 bases). Germline V CDR1 and CDR2: SGHTA, FQGNSA. The CDR3 sequence is 14 residues long. V shed 5 bases and J shed 8 bases, with 16 bases lying between them.

The rearrangement uses TRBV25-1 and TRBJ2-5, with 9 bases fitting TRBD1. The V gene's germline CDR1 is MGHDK and CDR2 SYGVNS. This CDR3 contains 14 residues. Unmatched junction bases numbered 5, after V lost 4 bases and J lost 5 bases. In nucleotides, the CDR3 is TGTGCCAGCAGTGGGTACAGGGGGCGTGAGACCCAGTACTTC. Translation gives CASSGYRGRETQYF.

The chain joins TRBV6-2 or TRBV6-3 to TRBJ1-3; 10 bases agree with TRBD1. This CDR3 is 19 amino acids long. The ends lost 2 bases at V and 1 base at J; junction bases unmatched: 11. The V gene's germline CDR1 is MNHEY and CDR2 SVGEGT. The CDR3 coding sequence is TGTGCCAGCAGTTACGAGACCGGGACAGGGGTATTGTCTGGAAACACCATATATTTT. It is translated as CASSYETGTGVLSGNTIYF.

The chain links TRBV11-3 to TRBJ2-5, with 9 bases that match TRBD1. The V segment lost 2 bases and the J segment 5 bases; nucleotides outside the gene matches: 6. The CDR3 spans 15 residues. The germline gives CDR1 SGHNT, CDR2 YENEEA. The CDR3 region is CASSLRNRGRETQYF. The CDR3 DNA follows: TGTGCCAGCAGCTTAAGGAACAGGGGGCGGGAGACCCAGTACTTC.

Written as DNA, the CDR3 is TGTGCCAGCAGCGTGGGACTCAATGAAAAACTGTTTTTT. Translated, it gives CASSVGLNEKLFF. V gene TRBV9 combines with J gene TRBJ1-4; possibly TRBD1 for D (5 bases). This CDR3 comprises 13 residues. V gave up 2 bases and J gave up 5 bases, with 7 bases separating them. Germline lookup yields CDR1 SGDLS and CDR2 YYNGEE.

V gene TRBV25-1 combines with J gene TRBJ2-1, with 9 bases lining up with TRBD1. The germline CDR1 and CDR2 sequences are MGHDK and SYGVNS. There are 15 residues in the CDR3. Trimming cost V 7 bases and J 6 bases; bases outside gene matches: 10. The CDR3 loop reads CASTPGTGSGNEQFF. As DNA, the CDR3 is TGTGCCAGCACTCCCGGGACAGGGTCGGGCAATGAGCAGTTCTTC.

This rearrangement joins TRBV7-9 to TRBJ2-5; D perhaps matches TRBD2 (5 bases). Trimming pared 5 bases from V and 4 bases from J, leaving 11 bases between. This CDR3 comprises 13 residues. Germline values: CDR1 SEHNR, CDR2 FQNEAQ (reference sequence). The CDR3 coding sequence is TGTGCCAGCAGCGAGGACTTTTTAGAGACCCAGTACTTC. This encodes CASSEDFLETQYF.

The V gene is TRBV7-2, the J gene TRBJ2-5, with D tentatively TRBD1 (5 bases). Trimming stripped 1 base from V and 5 bases from J, with 11 bases between. The CDR3 covers 14 residues. Germline V gives CDR1 SGHTA, CDR2 FQGNSA. CDR3: CASSLDRPGETQYF. CDR3 nucleotides: TGTGCCAGCAGCTTAGACAGGCCAGGGGAGACCCAGTACTTC.

This rearrangement joins TRBV6-5 to TRBJ2-5; 8 bases agree with TRBD2. Germline assignment: CDR1 MNHEY and CDR2 SVGAGI. The V gene end was trimmed by 5 bases and the J gene end by 5 bases; junction bases not matched to a gene: 10. This CDR3 contains 15 residues. CDR3 sequence: CASSRSGRTMETQYF. DNA of the CDR3: TGTGCCAGCAGTCGAAGCGGGAGAACTATGGAGACCCAGTACTTC.

CDR3 nucleotide sequence: TGTGCCACCAGTGATACTTCTAGCACAGATACGCAGTATTTT. As protein: CATSDTSSTDTQYF. This rearrangement joins TRBV24-1 to TRBJ2-3; D uncertain. CDR3 length: 14 amino acids. V shed 3 bases and J shed 0 bases, with 6 bases lying between them. Looked up from germline, CDR1 is KGHDR and CDR2 is SFDVKD.

As regards this clone: This CDR3 is also generated by other DNA sequences in the sample. The J gene is TRBJ1-2, the V gene TRBV19; 8 positions agree with TRBD1. The CDR3 is 13 residues long. V was pared by 4 bases and J by 4 bases, with 2 bases of the junction left unmatched. Germline loops: CDR1 LNHDA, CDR2 SQIVND (reference sequence). The CDR3 reads CASSRQGIYGYTF. In DNA form, the CDR3 reads TGTGCCAGTAGTAGACAGGGGATCTATGGCTACACCTTC.

V usage is TRBV6-1 and J usage is TRBJ1-6; the D is unclear. There are 17 residues in the CDR3. The V and J ends lost 2 bases and 2 bases respectively, with 13 bases between them. CDR1 is MNHNS, CDR2 SASEGT, per germline. The CDR3: CASSESPGSAYNSPLHF. In nucleotides, the CDR3 is TGTGCCAGCAGTGAAAGTCCGGGTTCAGCCTATAATTCACCCCTCCACTTT.

This clone was seen just once. The V call is TRBV7-9, the J call TRBJ2-5; D is undetermined. The germline CDR1 and CDR2 sequences are SEHNR and FQNEAQ (reference sequence). The CDR3 has 17 amino acids. V was trimmed by 3 bases and J by 1 base, leaving 18 bases between them. The CDR3 protein is CASSFVDVYSSQETQYF. The CDR3 coding sequence is TGTGCCAGCAGCTTCGTCGACGTCTACAGCTCCCAAGAGACCCAGTACTTC.

The sample holds one count of this clone. The V call is TRBV3-1 (or the pseudogene TRBV3-2), the J call TRBJ2-5, with TRBD2 matching over 8 bases. This CDR3 has 14 residues. Per the germline V gene, CDR1 is LGHDT and CDR2 is YNNKEL (reference sequence). The junction had 3 bases not matched to a gene; V was cut back by 3 bases and J by 3 bases. CDR3: CASSHRGGEETQYF. The CDR3 DNA reads TGTGCCAGCAGCCACCGGGGGGGGGAAGAGACCCAGTACTTC.

About this clone itself: The junction departs from germline at one end; a sequencing error may be responsible. The gene calls are TRBV4-1 and TRBJ1-1; D is undetermined. The CDR3 runs to 15 residues. Germline loops: CDR1 MGHRA, CDR2 YSYEKL. CDR3 in amino acids: CASSQREMMNTETFF. In nucleotides, the CDR3 is TGCGCCAGCAGCCAACGGGAGATGATGAACACTGAAACTTTCTTT.

The rearrangement joins TRBV11-2 to TRBJ1-2, with TRBD1 identical over 8 bases. CDR3 length: 14 residues. Trimming removed 1 base from V and 5 bases from J; junction bases left unmatched: 3. Germline V lookup: CDR1 SGHAT, CDR2 FQNNGV. CDR3: CASSLGQGAYGYTF. The CDR3 nucleotides read TGTGCCAGCAGCTTAGGGCAGGGGGCTTATGGCTACACCTTC.

This sequence joins TRBV4-3 and TRBJ2-3; 7 nucleotides match TRBD2. The CDR3 covers 16 residues. Germline loops: CDR1 LGHNA, CDR2 YSLEER. The J segment lost 0 bases and the V segment lost 1 base, leaving 4 bases of the junction unmatched. This CDR3 is CASSQGIGGSTDTQYF. In DNA form, the CDR3 reads TGCGCCAGCAGCCAAGGAATCGGGGGGAGCACAGATACGCAGTATTTT.

This chain links TRBV12-3 or TRBV12-4 with TRBJ2-1; 7 nucleotides line up with TRBD2. J lost 12 bases, V lost 4 bases, and 6 bases had no gene match. This CDR3 is built from 12 residues. The CDR3 is CASSSGLPGQFF. The DNA for the CDR3 is TGTGCCAGCAGTTCGGGACTACCGGGGCAGTTCTTC.